These T cell receptor beta chains were read from a single sample in a study of cytomegalovirus exposure and HLA in healthy donors. TCRdb's table, derived via immunoSEQ multiplex PCR, lists solely in-frame clones and lacks some. The sample lists over 110,000 clones, 65% to 85% occurring once. Sequenced material: PBMCs. The origin of the receptors is a man in his late teens or twenties in good health and CMV-seronegative. Both conserved end residues are part of each CDR3. A D gene is named only where the DNA matches it firmly. The size field is filled for only some rows; it gives once, few, many or a size class.

d_call,clone_size,v_call,j_call,cdr3_nt,cdr3_aa
TRBD1,NA,TRBV30,TRBJ2-1,TGTGCCTGGAGTGTAGGGACAGGGATTTACAATGAGCAGTTCTTC,CAWSVGTGIYNEQFF
TRBD1,NA,TRBV2,TRBJ1-2,TGTGCCAGCAGACAGGGGGGCTATGGCTACACCTTC,CASRQGGYGYTF
TRBD1,NA,TRBV6-6,TRBJ1-3,TGTGCCAGCAGTAAAACAGGGGATCGGGGAAACACCATATATTTT,CASSKTGDRGNTIYF
TRBD1,few,TRBV11-2,TRBJ1-2,TGTGCCAGCAGCTTAGGAGGGGGGGACAGGGTTAGCTATGGCTACACCTTC,CASSLGGGDRVSYGYTF
TRBD1,few,TRBV5-4,TRBJ1-3,TGTGCCAGCAGCTTGGGGGGACAGGGTGGAAACACCATATATTTT,CASSLGGQGGNTIYF
NA,NA,TRBV7-6,TRBJ1-1,TGTGCCAGCAGTCCCGGGAGGAACACTGAAGCTTTCTTT,CASSPGRNTEAFF
TRBD1,NA,TRBV13,TRBJ2-7,TGTGCCAGCAGCCTATCCGACAGGGTCGAGCAGTACTTC,CASSLSDRVEQYF
NA,few,TRBV30,TRBJ2-7,TGTGCCTGGGGTTCGGGACTGTCCTACGAGCAGTACTTC,CAWGSGLSYEQYF
TRBD2,NA,TRBV11-2,TRBJ2-3,TGTGCCAGCAGATCCGCCGGGACTAGCGGGGATACGCAGTATTTT,CASRSAGTSGDTQYF
NA,NA,TRBV6-6,TRBJ1-2,TGTGCCAGCAGTTACGCGGATTGGGGGGGGTATGGCTACACCTTC,CASSYADWGGYGYTF
NA,NA,TRBV4-2,TRBJ2-3,TGTGCCAGCAGCCAAGGGATCGGGGGGCGAGATACGCAGTATTTT,CASSQGIGGRDTQYF
NA,few,TRBV2,TRBJ1-5,TGTGCCAGCAGTGAGGAAAGGAGACGCAGTGACGGGAAGCCCCAGCATTTT,CASSEERRRSDGKPQHF
NA,few,TRBV6-1,TRBJ1-1,TGTGCCAGCAGTGAACAGCGGGGACTAGTTGGGAGTCGGAACACTGAAGCTTTCTTT,CASSEQRGLVGSRNTEAFF
TRBD1,NA,TRBV7-9,TRBJ2-7,TGTGCCAGCAGCTTAACAGGGGTGAACGAGCAGTACTTC,CASSLTGVNEQYF
NA,few,TRBV7-9,TRBJ1-2,TGTGCCAGCAGCTTATGGCAGGGCGGCGGCTATGGCTACACCTTC,CASSLWQGGGYGYTF
NA,NA,TRBV30,TRBJ2-5,TGTGCCTGGAGTTTGGACAACCAAGAGACCCAGTACTTC,CAWSLDNQETQYF
TRBD2,NA,TRBV4-3,TRBJ2-5,TGCGCCAGCAGCCCGGGCGGGGGGGAGACTCAGTACTTC,CASSPGGGETQYF
TRBD2,NA,TRBV13,TRBJ2-1,TGTGCCAGCAGCTTTACAGGGACTAGCGGGTGGTATGAGCAGTTCTTC,CASSFTGTSGWYEQFF
TRBD1,NA,TRBV2,TRBJ2-7,TGTGCCAGCAGCTCGGTCACAGGGGTCGAGCAGTACTTC,CASSSVTGVEQYF
TRBD1,NA,TRBV6-1,TRBJ1-5,TGTGCCAGCAGCCTGGGACAGGGAAGTCAGCCCCAGCATTTT,CASSLGQGSQPQHF
NA,NA,TRBV7-6,TRBJ2-7,TGTGCCAGCAGCGCTAACAGGGACGAGCAGTACTTC,CASSANRDEQYF
NA,NA,TRBV6-5,TRBJ1-5,TGTGCCAGCAGTTACCGGACGGAGGCCTCACCCCAGCATTTT,CASSYRTEASPQHF
NA,NA,TRBV7-8,TRBJ2-7,TGTGCCAGCAGCTTAGGCCAGGGGGGTCCGAGGGAGCAGTACTTC,CASSLGQGGPREQYF
TRBD1,NA,TRBV5-1,TRBJ2-6,TGCGCCAGCAGCTCGGGTGGACAGGGGTGGGCTCCCGGGGCCAACGTCCTGACTTTC,CASSSGGQGWAPGANVLTF
NA,NA,TRBV6-1,TRBJ1-6,TGTGCCAGCAGTTCCCATAGCTCCTATAATTCACCCCTCCACTTT,CASSSHSSYNSPLHF
TRBD1,NA,TRBV2,TRBJ2-1,TGTGCCAGCGGGACGGGACAGGGGGCGGATGAGCAGTTCTTC,CASGTGQGADEQFF
NA,NA,TRBV20-1,TRBJ2-7,TGCAGTGCTAGGGTTTCGGTCGAGCAGTACTTC,CSARVSVEQYF
NA,NA,TRBV23-1,TRBJ1-2,TGCGCCAGCAGTCAGGAAACAGGGAATGGCTACACCTTC,CASSQETGNGYTF
NA,NA,TRBV19,TRBJ2-7,TGTGCCAGTCGCGATCCCGGCAGGGGGGTTTTTTCGGAGCAGTACTTC,CASRDPGRGVFSEQYF
NA,few,TRBV30,TRBJ1-4,TGTGCCTGGAGGAGACAGCTAAATGAAAAACTGTTTTTT,CAWRRQLNEKLFF
NA,NA,TRBV28,TRBJ1-5,TGTGCCAGCAGGCGATCGGTCTTTCTTTATAGCAATCAGCCCCAGCATTTT,CASRRSVFLYSNQPQHF
NA,NA,TRBV4-1,TRBJ2-1,TGCGCCAGCAGCCAAGATTCGGAGGGTTTTAGCTCCTACAATGAGCAGTTCTTC,CASSQDSEGFSSYNEQFF
NA,NA,TRBV9,TRBJ2-7,TGTGCCAGCAGCCCCCAGGGGGCGGGGGCGCGGTACGAGCAGTACTTC,CASSPQGAGARYEQYF
NA,NA,TRBV7-2,TRBJ1-6,TGTGCCAGTGCACAGGGTGCGTGGAATTCACCCCTCCACTTT,CASAQGAWNSPLHF
NA,NA,TRBV11-3,TRBJ1-5,TGTGCCAGCAGGGGAGAAGCTAATAGCAATCAGCCCCAGCATTTT,CASRGEANSNQPQHF
NA,NA,TRBV7-9,TRBJ1-2,TGTGCCAGCAGCTTACCCGTGGTAGATGGCTACACCTTC,CASSLPVVDGYTF
TRBD1,NA,TRBV19,TRBJ1-1,TGTGCCAGTAGTATCCGACAGGGGGGAAACACTGAAGCTTTCTTT,CASSIRQGGNTEAFF
NA,NA,TRBV7-8,TRBJ2-3,TGTGCCAGCAGCGCACAGGCGGTGGGCACAGATACGCAGTATTTT,CASSAQAVGTDTQYF
TRBD1,NA,TRBV7-2,TRBJ1-2,TGTGCCAGCAGCCTTGGACAGGGTTGTGGCTACACCTTC,CASSLGQGCGYTF
NA,NA,TRBV29-1,TRBJ1-1,TGCAGCGTTGAATCAGGGAGGGGCAGGGACACTGAAGCTTTCTTT,CSVESGRGRDTEAFF
NA,NA,TRBV27,TRBJ2-7,TGTGCCAGCCATAACCCGGGTCGCCCCTACGAGCAGTACTTC,CASHNPGRPYEQYF
NA,NA,TRBV2,TRBJ2-1,TGTGCCAGCAGTCACGACAGGGAGCAGTTCTTC,CASSHDREQFF
NA,NA,TRBV27,TRBJ2-7,TGTGCCAGCAGTTTAGGCTTCTCCTACGAGCAGTACTTC,CASSLGFSYEQYF
NA,NA,TRBV7-9,TRBJ1-1,TGTGCCAGCAGCCACCGGGGAGCGATAATGAACACTGAAGCTTTCTTT,CASSHRGAIMNTEAFF
NA,NA,TRBV29-1,TRBJ2-2,TGCAGCGTCCCCGAGGGGGGGCAGGGCGGGGAGCTGTTTTTT,CSVPEGGQGGELFF
NA,NA,TRBV15,TRBJ1-2,TGTGCCACCAGCAGAGATATGAGGGAGGTTAACTATGGCTACACCTTC,CATSRDMREVNYGYTF
TRBD1,NA,TRBV19,TRBJ1-1,TGTGCCAGTGAGGGGCACAGGGGAGGTGAAGCTTTCTTT,CASEGHRGGEAFF
NA,NA,TRBV2,TRBJ2-5,TGTGCCAGCAGTGGAGACAGGGGAGGGGGGACCCAGTACTTC,CASSGDRGGGTQYF
NA,NA,TRBV2,TRBJ1-5,TGTGCCAGCAGTGATGCGGGGCAGGGTGGCAATCAGCCCCAGCATTTT,CASSDAGQGGNQPQHF
NA,NA,TRBV29-1,TRBJ2-5,TGCAGCGCTCGAGGGTTGGAGGGGCCACTCCAAGAGACCCAGTACTTC,CSARGLEGPLQETQYF